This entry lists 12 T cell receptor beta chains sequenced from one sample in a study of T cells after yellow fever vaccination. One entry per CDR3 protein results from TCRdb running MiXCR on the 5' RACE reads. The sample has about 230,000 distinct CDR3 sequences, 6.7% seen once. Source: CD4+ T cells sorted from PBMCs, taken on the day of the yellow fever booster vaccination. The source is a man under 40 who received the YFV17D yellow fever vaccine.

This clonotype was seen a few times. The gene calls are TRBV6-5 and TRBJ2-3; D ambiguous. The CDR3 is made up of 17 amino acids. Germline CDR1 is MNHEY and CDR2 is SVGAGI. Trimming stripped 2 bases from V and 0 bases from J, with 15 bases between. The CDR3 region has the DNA TGTGCCAGCAGTTACGCCTCGTGGGTCGGGAGCACAGATACGCAGTATTTT. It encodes CASSYASWVGSTDTQYF.

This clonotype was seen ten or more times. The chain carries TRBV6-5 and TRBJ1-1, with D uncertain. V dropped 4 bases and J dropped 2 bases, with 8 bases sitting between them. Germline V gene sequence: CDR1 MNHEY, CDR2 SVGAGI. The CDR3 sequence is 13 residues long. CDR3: CASSFRGNTEAFF. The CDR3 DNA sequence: TGTGCCAGCAGTTTTCGCGGCAACACTGAAGCTTTCTTT.

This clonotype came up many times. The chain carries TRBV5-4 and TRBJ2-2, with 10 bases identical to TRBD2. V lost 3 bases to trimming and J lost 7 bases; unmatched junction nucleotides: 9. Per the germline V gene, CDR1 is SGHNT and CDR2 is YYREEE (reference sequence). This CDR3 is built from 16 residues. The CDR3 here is CASSWGLANGNGELFF. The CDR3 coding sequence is TGTGCCAGCAGCTGGGGACTAGCGAATGGGAACGGGGAGCTGTTTTTT.

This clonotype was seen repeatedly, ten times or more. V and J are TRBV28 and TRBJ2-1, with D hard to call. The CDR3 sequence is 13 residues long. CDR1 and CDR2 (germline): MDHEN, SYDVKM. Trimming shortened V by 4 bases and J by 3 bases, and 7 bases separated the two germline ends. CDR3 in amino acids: CASSSSLYNEQFF. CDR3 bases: TGTGCCAGCAGTTCCTCCCTCTACAATGAGCAGTTCTTC. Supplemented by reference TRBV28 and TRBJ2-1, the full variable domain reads DVKVTQSSRYLVKRTGEKVFLECVQDMDHENMFWYRQDPGLGLRLIYFSYDVKMKEKGDIPEGYSVSREKKERFSLILESASTNQTSMYLCASSSSLYNEQFFGPGTRLTVL.

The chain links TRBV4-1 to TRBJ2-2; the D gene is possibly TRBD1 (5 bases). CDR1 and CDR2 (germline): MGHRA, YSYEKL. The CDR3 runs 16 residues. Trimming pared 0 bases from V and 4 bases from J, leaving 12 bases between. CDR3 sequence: CASSQDPRRVTGELFF. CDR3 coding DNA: TGCGCCAGCAGCCAAGATCCACGCAGGGTCACCGGGGAGCTGTTTTTT.

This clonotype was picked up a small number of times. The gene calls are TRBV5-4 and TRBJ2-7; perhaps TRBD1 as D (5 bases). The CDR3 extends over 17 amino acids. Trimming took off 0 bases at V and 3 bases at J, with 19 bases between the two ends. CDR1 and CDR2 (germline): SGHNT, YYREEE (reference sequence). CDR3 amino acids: CASSLGGLVGRDYEQYF. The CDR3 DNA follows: TGTGCCAGCAGCTTGGGAGGTCTGGTCGGCAGGGACTACGAGCAGTACTTC.

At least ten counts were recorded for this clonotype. The CDR3 coding sequence is TGTGCCAGCAGCTGGGACAGGGAAGATACGCAGTATTTT. Its protein product is CASSWDREDTQYF. The rearrangement uses TRBV5-8 and TRBJ2-3; 9 bases map to TRBD1. There are 13 residues in the CDR3. V dropped 3 bases and J dropped 5; count of bases not matched to a gene: 1. From germline, CDR1 is SGHTS and CDR2 YDEGEE.

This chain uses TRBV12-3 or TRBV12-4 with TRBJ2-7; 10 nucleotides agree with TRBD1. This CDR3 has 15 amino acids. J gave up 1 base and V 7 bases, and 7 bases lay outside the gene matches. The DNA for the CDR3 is TGTGCCAGCAAGCTCGACAGGGGGCTATCCTACGAGCAGTACTTC. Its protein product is CASKLDRGLSYEQYF.

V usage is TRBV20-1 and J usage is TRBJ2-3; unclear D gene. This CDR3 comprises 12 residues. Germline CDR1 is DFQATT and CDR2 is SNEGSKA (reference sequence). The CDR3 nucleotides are TGCAGCCCGGCCGCGAGTGTAGATACGCAGTATTTT. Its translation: CSPAASVDTQYF.

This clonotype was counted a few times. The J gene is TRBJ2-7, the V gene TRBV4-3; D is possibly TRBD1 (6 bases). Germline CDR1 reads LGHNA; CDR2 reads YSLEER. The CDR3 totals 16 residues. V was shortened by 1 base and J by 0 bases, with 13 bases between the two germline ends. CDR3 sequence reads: CASSQVGQTRSYEQYF. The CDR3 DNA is TGCGCCAGCAGCCAAGTAGGACAGACCCGCTCCTACGAGCAGTACTTC.

CDR3 amino acids: CASSRSLYEQYF. DNA for the CDR3: TGTGCCAGCAGCCGCTCTCTCTACGAGCAGTACTTC. The chain links TRBV7-2 to TRBJ2-7; D uncertain. There are 12 residues in the CDR3. CDR1 SGHTA and CDR2 FQGNSA come from the germline V gene. V shed 5 bases and J shed 3 bases, with 8 bases lying between them.

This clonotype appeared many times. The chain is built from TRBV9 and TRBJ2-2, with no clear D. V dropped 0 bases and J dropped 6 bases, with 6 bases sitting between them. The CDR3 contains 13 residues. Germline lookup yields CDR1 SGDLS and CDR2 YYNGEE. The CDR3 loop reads CASSVESAGELFF. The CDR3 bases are TGTGCCAGCAGCGTAGAAAGCGCCGGGGAGCTGTTTTTT.